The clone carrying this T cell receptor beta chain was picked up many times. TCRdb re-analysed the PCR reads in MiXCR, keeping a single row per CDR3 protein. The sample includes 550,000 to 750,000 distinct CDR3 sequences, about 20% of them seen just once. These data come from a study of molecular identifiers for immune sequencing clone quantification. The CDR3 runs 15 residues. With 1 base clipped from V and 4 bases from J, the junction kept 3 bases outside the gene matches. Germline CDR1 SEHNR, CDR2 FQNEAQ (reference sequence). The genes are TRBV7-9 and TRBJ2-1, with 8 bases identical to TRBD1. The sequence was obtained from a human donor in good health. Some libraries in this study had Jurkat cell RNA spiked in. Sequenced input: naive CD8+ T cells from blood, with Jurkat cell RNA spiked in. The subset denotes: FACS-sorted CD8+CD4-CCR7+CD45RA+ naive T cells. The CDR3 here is CASSLGQGNYNEQFF. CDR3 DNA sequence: TGTGCCAGCAGCTTAGGACAGGGGAATTACAATGAGCAGTTCTTC.